Listed here are 30 T cell receptor beta chains from one sample, sequenced in a study of vaccination and CD4 T cells after COVID-19. Treatment reported: approximately 10-day PBMC culture with coronavirus spike peptide pools or control peptides (ViraFEST assay). The Oncomine TCR Beta short-read assay generated sequence data from the DNA of cultured CD4+ T cells. TCRdb reprocessed the PCR reads via MiXCR and lists one record per CDR3 protein. This sample has some 16,000 distinct CDR3 sequences, with 30% to 45% found just once. No antigen is known for these receptors. Sequenced: cultured CD4+ T cells from blood. These receptor sequences come from a human donor with COVID-19.

The chain couples TRBV7-2 to TRBJ2-7, with D uncertain. V shed 6 bases and J shed 7 bases, with 19 bases lying between them. The CDR3 is 14 amino acids. CDR1 and CDR2 from the germline V gene are SGHTA and FQGNSA. CDR3 nucleotide sequence: TGTGCCAGCAGTCCTATGCCACTCGCCCGTGAGCAGTACTTC. This gives the protein CASSPMPLAREQYF.

The chain couples TRBV20-1 to TRBJ1-1; tentative D call: TRBD1 (6 bases). The CDR3 length is 14 residues. The germline gives CDR1 DFQATT, CDR2 SNEGSKA (reference sequence). V lost 4 bases to trimming and J lost 2 bases, with 14 bases between them. Here the CDR3 reads CSATSGAGNTEAFF. For the CDR3, the DNA is TGCAGTGCTACCTCAGGGGCTGGAAACACTGAAGCTTTCTTT.

This clonotype was counted only a few times. This chain joins TRBV7-6 and TRBJ2-2, with TRBD1 identical over 8 bases. Germline CDR1 and CDR2: SGHVS and FNYEAQ. The CDR3 extends over 17 amino acids. J lost 4 bases, V lost 5 bases, and 12 bases had no gene match. Written as DNA, the CDR3 is TGTGCCAGCAGCGCCCACCCCGGACAGGGATCCACCGGGGAGCTGTTTTTT. This codes for CASSAHPGQGSTGELFF.

This clonotype came up a few times. The rearrangement uses TRBV6-1 and TRBJ2-2; TRBD2 matches 8 bases. Trimming cost V 7 bases and J 6 bases; bases outside gene matches: 7. Germline values: CDR1 MNHNS, CDR2 SASEGT. The CDR3 has 14 amino acids. CDR3 amino acids: CASKYSGGSGELFF. The CDR3 region has the DNA TGTGCCAGCAAATATTCGGGGGGGTCCGGGGAGCTGTTTTTT.

This clonotype has only a few counts. The chain employs TRBV20-1 and TRBJ1-1; D remains ambiguous. Trimming pared 0 bases from V and 6 bases from J, leaving 14 bases between. Germline assignment: CDR1 DFQATT and CDR2 SNEGSKA (reference sequence). This CDR3 is 14 amino acids long. Here the CDR3 DNA reads TGCAGTGCTAGAGAGGGCGGTACCAGCCCTGAAGCTTTCTTT. Amino acids: CSAREGGTSPEAFF.

This clonotype was seen a handful of times. The chain employs TRBV5-1 and TRBJ1-5; 8 bases line up with TRBD1. Trimming took 4 bases from V and 4 from J; bases not matched to a gene: 7. In germline, CDR1 is SGHRS, CDR2 YFSETQ. CDR3 length: 15 amino acids. The CDR3: CASSLQQGGNQPQHF. The CDR3 DNA is TGCGCCAGCAGCCTACAACAGGGGGGAAATCAGCCCCAGCATTTT.

This clonotype was counted between two and nine times. As DNA, the CDR3 is TGTGCCAGCACTTACACAGATACGCAGTATTTT. Its protein product is CASTYTDTQYF. The rearrangement joins TRBV7-9 to TRBJ2-3; D not resolved. This CDR3 is built from 11 residues. Trimming shortened V by 7 bases and J by 2 bases, and 4 bases separated the two germline ends. Germline V gene sequence: CDR1 SEHNR, CDR2 FQNEAQ (reference sequence).

This clonotype was found a few times. This chain joins TRBV19 and TRBJ2-3, with 9 bases fitting TRBD2. This CDR3 region has 15 residues. The V gene's germline CDR1 is LNHDA and CDR2 SQIVND (reference sequence). Losses at the gene ends were 6 bases for V and 5 bases for J; bases not matched to a gene: 9. The CDR3 DNA sequence: TGTGCCAGTAGAATGGGAGGACTAGCGTTAGATACGCAGTATTTT. It encodes CASRMGGLALDTQYF.

V is TRBV6-1 and J is TRBJ1-3; unclear D gene. In germline, CDR1 is MNHNS, CDR2 SASEGT. V lost 4 bases and J 2 bases, leaving 6 bases between the germline ends. CDR3 length: 13 residues. The chain's CDR3 is CASSADPGNTIYF. CDR3 sequence (DNA): TGTGCCAGCAGTGCGGACCCTGGAAACACCATATATTTT.

This clonotype turned up a few times. The chain recombines TRBV7-2 with TRBJ2-5; D might be TRBD2 (6 bases). Per germline, CDR1 SGHTA and CDR2 FQGNSA. V shed 2 bases and J shed 2 bases, with 12 bases lying between them. The CDR3 sequence is 15 residues long. The CDR3 coding sequence is TGTGCCAGCAGCTTATCTGGCGGGATTCAAGAGACCCAGTACTTC. It specifies CASSLSGGIQETQYF.

This chain's CDR3 is CSADNATNEKLFF. The CDR3 DNA reads as TGCAGTGCTGATAATGCAACTAATGAAAAACTGTTTTTT. The chain links TRBV20-1 to TRBJ1-4; D call uncertain. From germline, CDR1 is DFQATT and CDR2 SNEGSKA (reference sequence). This CDR3 comprises 13 residues. Deletions cut 5 bases from V and 0 bases from J, with 7 bases between.

This rearrangement joins TRBV9 to TRBJ2-3; D unresolved. V lost 0 bases, J lost 0 bases, and 11 bases lay in between. The CDR3 is 16 amino acids. Per germline, CDR1 SGDLS and CDR2 YYNGEE. CDR3 sequence reads: CASSVASHISTDTQYF. In nucleotides, the CDR3 is TGTGCCAGCAGCGTAGCCTCCCACATTAGCACAGATACGCAGTATTTT.

J is TRBJ1-2 and V is TRBV6-4, with D possibly TRBD1 on 6 matching bases. The germline V gene encodes CDR1 MRHNA and CDR2 SNTAGT. The CDR3 is 15 residues long. The germline V and J ends were trimmed by 7 bases and 7 bases, with 22 bases remaining between them. The CDR3 protein is CASKTQGHLQGGYTF. CDR3 bases: TGTGCCAGCAAGACCCAGGGACACTTACAGGGTGGCTACACCTTC.

The chain uses TRBV6-1 and TRBJ1-1; TRBD1 might be the D (5 bases). Germline V gives CDR1 MNHNS, CDR2 SASEGT. This CDR3 is 12 amino acids long. Trimming removed 7 bases from V and 6 bases from J, with 12 bases in between. The CDR3 is CASTPPGPEAFF. In DNA, the CDR3 is TGTGCCAGCACCCCCCCAGGGCCTGAAGCTTTCTTT.

This clonotype was seen more than once but under ten times. The chain links TRBV11-3 to TRBJ2-3; 9 positions match TRBD2. This CDR3 has 17 residues. Germline values: CDR1 SGHNT, CDR2 YENEEA. With V trimmed by 2 bases and J by 3 bases, 9 bases remained unmatched. The CDR3 DNA is TGTGCCAGCAGCTTAAGGCTTTGGCGGGGGGGAACAGATACGCAGTATTTT. Residues: CASSLRLWRGGTDTQYF.

This clonotype was observed once. The rearrangement uses TRBV11-2 and TRBJ2-7; D is uncertain. The CDR3 totals 12 residues. Trimming left V 3 bases short and J 0 bases short, with 3 bases between. Per germline, CDR1 SGHAT and CDR2 FQNNGV. Here the CDR3 DNA reads TGTGCCAGCAGCTTGCACTCCTACGAGCAGTACTTC. Protein sequence: CASSLHSYEQYF.

This clonotype occurred a few times. The chain joins TRBV30 to TRBJ1-5; TRBD1 is a possible D gene (6 bases). This CDR3 region has 14 residues. V was pared by 6 bases and J by 2 bases, with 14 bases between. Germline V gives CDR1 GTSNPN, CDR2 SVGIG (reference sequence). The CDR3 DNA is TGTGCCTGCAAACACCCAGGGGGCAATCAGCCCCAGCATTTT. Its translation is CACKHPGGNQPQHF.

The chain joins TRBV15 to TRBJ2-6, with D possibly being TRBD1 (5 bases). The ends were cut back, 3 bases at V and 2 bases at J, with 8 bases in the middle. Germline CDR1 is LNHNV and CDR2 is YYDKDF (reference sequence). This CDR3 is 15 amino acids long. The CDR3: CATSSRAAGANVLTF. CDR3 nucleotides: TGTGCCACCAGCAGCAGGGCGGCTGGGGCCAACGTCCTGACTTTC.

This clonotype was picked up a small number of times. V usage is TRBV19 and J usage is TRBJ1-2; a possible D gene is TRBD1 (6 bases). CDR1 is LNHDA and CDR2 is SQIVND in the germline V gene (reference sequence). The CDR3 loop spans 13 amino acids. V was trimmed by 8 bases and J by 4 bases, leaving 14 bases between them. This chain's CDR3 is CASRDTGSYGYTF. CDR3 nucleotides: TGTGCCAGTCGGGACACAGGGAGCTATGGCTACACCTTC.

This clonotype was counted only a few times. The V and J genes are TRBV20-1 and TRBJ2-7; tentatively, D is TRBD2 (5 bases). Deletions cut 5 bases from V and 3 bases from J, with 17 bases between. CDR3 length equals 14 residues. The V gene's germline CDR1 is DFQATT and CDR2 SNEGSKA (reference sequence). CDR3 sequence (DNA): TGCAGTGCTGTGGACGGGAAGCAGGTCTACGAGCAGTACTTC. It is translated as CSAVDGKQVYEQYF.

CDR3 sequence: CASSETVGQPQHF. The CDR3 bases are TGTGCCAGCAGCGAGACAGTGGGTCAGCCCCAGCATTTT. The gene calls are TRBV25-1 and TRBJ1-5, with a weak D call TRBD1 (5 bases). The CDR3 covers 13 residues. CDR1 is MGHDK and CDR2 is SYGVNS in the germline V gene. V shed 6 bases and J shed 6 bases, with 12 bases lying between them.

J is TRBJ2-3 and V is TRBV7-2; a possible D gene is TRBD1 (5 bases). The CDR3 loop spans 16 amino acids. Trimming pared 1 base from V and 12 bases from J, leaving 23 bases between. Germline V gene data show CDR1 as SGHTA and CDR2 as FQGNSA. CDR3 protein: CASSLVSTPGRSHQYF. CDR3 nucleotides: TGTGCCAGCAGCTTAGTGTCGACGCCAGGGCGTAGTCATCAGTATTTT.

The CDR3 DNA is TGTGCCACCAGCAGAGCGGCAGGGGGCTATGTAGATACGCAGTATTTT. Protein sequence: CATSRAAGGYVDTQYF. The J gene is TRBJ2-3, the V gene TRBV15; 8 bases match TRBD1. V lost 1 base, J lost 5 bases, and 8 bases stayed unmatched. Looked up from germline, CDR1 is LNHNV and CDR2 is YYDKDF (reference sequence). This CDR3 region has 16 residues.

The chain carries TRBV28 and TRBJ2-5; D gene ambiguous. The CDR3 is made up of 13 amino acids. Trimming cost V 3 bases and J 5 bases, with 10 bases left between them. Germline assignment: CDR1 MDHEN and CDR2 SYDVKM. The CDR3 loop is CASSFKVPETQYF. DNA for the CDR3: TGTGCCAGCAGTTTCAAGGTTCCGGAGACCCAGTACTTC.

This chain connects TRBV5-1 to TRBJ1-1; 8 bases are shared with TRBD1. CDR1 is SGHRS and CDR2 is YFSETQ in the germline V gene. Trimming took 0 bases from V and 7 from J; bases not matched to a gene: 8. There are 15 residues in the CDR3. CDR3 nucleotides: TGCGCCAGCAGCTTGGAATTGACAGGGGTTGATGAAGCTTTCTTT. Translated, it gives CASSLELTGVDEAFF.

V is TRBV20-1 and J is TRBJ1-1, with D maybe TRBD1 (5 bases). CDR1 is DFQATT and CDR2 is SNEGSKA in the germline V gene (reference sequence). CDR3 length equals 11 residues. Between the trimmed V and J ends, which lost 3 bases and 5 bases, there was a span of 7 bases. Written as DNA, the CDR3 is TGCAGTGCTAGCGGGACGACTGAAGCTTTCTTT. It encodes CSASGTTEAFF.

The chain recombines TRBV2 with TRBJ1-1, with D possibly TRBD1 on 6 matching bases. Germline CDR1 and CDR2: SNHLY and FYNNEI. This CDR3 has 16 residues. Deletions cut 5 bases from V and 0 bases from J, with 16 bases between. CDR3 in DNA: TGTGCCAGCAGTTCGCAGGGGATGCGGATGAACACTGAAGCTTTCTTT. Its translation: CASSSQGMRMNTEAFF. The whole variable domain, remainder taken from reference TRBV2 and TRBJ1-1, is EPEVTQTPSHQVTQMGQEVILRCVPISNHLYFYWYRQILGQKVEFLVSFYNNEISEKSEIFDDQFSVERPDGSNFTLKIRSTKLEDSAMYFCASSSQGMRMNTEAFFGQGTRLTVV.

V usage is TRBV10-1 and J usage is TRBJ2-5; D is possibly TRBD2 (5 bases). CDR1 and CDR2 (germline): WNHNN, SYGVQD (reference sequence). Trimming took 2 bases from V and 7 from J, leaving 5 bases between them. The CDR3 spans 11 residues. CDR3 region: CASSEGRTQYF. CDR3 DNA sequence: TGCGCCAGCAGTGAGGGGAGGACCCAGTACTTC.

The chain employs TRBV6-1 and TRBJ2-5; TRBD2 aligns across 7 bases. This CDR3 is built from 14 residues. V dropped 8 bases and J dropped 5; count of bases not matched to a gene: 11. The germline V gene has CDR1 MNHNS and CDR2 SASEGT. The CDR3 nucleotides read TGTGCCAGCGGGGGGGGTTGGGGTGGCGAGACCCAGTACTTC. Protein sequence: CASGGGWGGETQYF.

DNA of the CDR3: TGTGCCAGCAGCCTAGGGTTGAGTGGTTCACCCCTCCACTTT. Amino acid sequence: CASSLGLSGSPLHF. The chain has TRBV3-1 and TRBJ1-6; unclear D gene. The CDR3 is 14 residues long. Germline V gene lookup returns CDR1 LGHDT and CDR2 YNNKEL (reference sequence). V gave up 4 bases and J gave up 9 bases, with 13 bases separating them.